This passage covers 21 T cell receptor beta chains from one sample sequenced in a study of blood T cell repertoires in COVID-19. Sequencing was performed with immunoSEQ multiplex PCR; in TCRdb, only in-frame clones are kept and a portion is missing. The sample carries some 100,000 clones, around 86% recorded once. The sequencing input was peripheral blood. The receptor source for this set is a woman in her 70s with acute or convalescent COVID-19.

The chain carries TRBV19 and TRBJ1-1; D not certain. The CDR3 length is 14 residues. Germline values: CDR1 LNHDA, CDR2 SQIVND (reference sequence). Trimming removed 3 bases at V and 0 bases at J, with 8 bases between. The CDR3 protein is CASSIVTMNTEAFF. CDR3 DNA: TGTGCCAGTAGTATTGTGACAATGAACACTGAAGCTTTCTTT.

The chain carries TRBV28 and TRBJ1-5, with a weak D call TRBD1 (6 bases). Germline V gives CDR1 MDHEN, CDR2 SYDVKM. V lost 5 bases and J 4 bases, leaving 18 bases between the germline ends. This CDR3 contains 16 residues. The CDR3, as DNA: TGTGCCAGCAGTCCTCTTAATCAAGGGGGAAATCAGCCCCAGCATTTT. As protein: CASSPLNQGGNQPQHF. The full variable domain, in which reference TRBV28 and TRBJ1-5 provide the parts outside the CDR3, is DVKVTQSSRYLVKRTGEKVFLECVQDMDHENMFWYRQDPGLGLRLIYFSYDVKMKEKGDIPEGYSVSREKKERFSLILESASTNQTSMYLCASSPLNQGGNQPQHFGDGTRLSIL.

The chain is built from TRBV5-5 and TRBJ2-7, with a possible D match to TRBD1 (6 bases). V was shortened by 0 bases and J by 0 bases, with 19 bases between the two germline ends. Germline V gene sequence: CDR1 SGHKS, CDR2 YYEKEE (reference sequence). This CDR3 contains 18 residues. The CDR3 nucleotides are TGTGCCAGCAGCTTGGGGCCACTTACAGGGAGAAGCTCCTACGAGCAGTACGTC. As protein: CASSLGPLTGRSSYEQYV.

V and J are TRBV30 and TRBJ2-2; TRBD1 matches at 7 bases. V shed 5 bases and J 3 bases; nucleotides not matched to a gene: 9. This CDR3 comprises 15 residues. Germline V lookup: CDR1 GTSNPN, CDR2 SVGIG (reference sequence). The CDR3 spells CAWGRRDRDTGELFF. The CDR3 DNA reads as TGTGCCTGGGGCCGCCGGGACAGAGACACCGGGGAGCTGTTTTTT.

The chain recombines TRBV3-1 (or the pseudogene TRBV3-2) with TRBJ1-6; D is unclear. The CDR3 runs to 16 residues. V gave up 2 bases and J gave up 7 bases, with 15 bases separating them. Per the germline V gene, CDR1 is LGHDT and CDR2 is YNNKEL (reference sequence). The CDR3: CASSQTLAGPNSPLHF. CDR3 in DNA: TGTGCCAGCAGCCAAACCCTGGCAGGCCCGAATTCACCCCTCCACTTT.

The chain couples TRBV7-9 to TRBJ2-3; TRBD2 matches 10 bases. The CDR3 covers 16 residues. V lost 5 bases and J lost 2; bases outside the gene matches: 7. Per the germline V gene, CDR1 is SEHNR and CDR2 is FQNEAQ (reference sequence). The CDR3 coding sequence is TGTGCCAGCAGCCCAATAGCGGGGGGCATCACAGATACGCAGTATTTT. Translating it yields CASSPIAGGITDTQYF. Full variable domain (outside the CDR3, taken from reference TRBV7-9 and TRBJ2-3): DTGVSQNPRHKITKRGQNVTFRCDPISEHNRLYWYRQTLGQGPEFLTYFQNEAQLEKSRLLSDRFSAERPKGSFSTLEIQRTEQGDSAMYLCASSPIAGGITDTQYFGPGTRLTVL.

The chain combines TRBV5-1 with TRBJ1-1; D is possibly TRBD1 (6 bases). With 7 bases removed from V and 0 bases from J, the gap between germline ends came to 13 bases. The CDR3 consists of 14 residues. Germline V CDR1 and CDR2: SGHRS, YFSETQ. The CDR3 loop reads CASDLTGLNTEAFF. DNA for the CDR3: TGCGCCAGCGACTTGACAGGACTGAACACTGAAGCTTTCTTT.

In its sample, this clone was seen once. The rearrangement links TRBV6-5 to TRBJ2-2; a possible D gene is TRBD1 (5 bases). Between the trimmed V and J ends, which lost 3 bases and 6 bases, there was a span of 8 bases. Germline V gene sequence: CDR1 MNHEY, CDR2 SVGAGI. This CDR3 has 13 amino acids. The CDR3, as DNA: TGTGCCAGCAGTTATGGGGCTTCCGGGGAGCTGTTTTTT. It specifies CASSYGASGELFF.

The V call is TRBV4-1, the J call TRBJ1-2; weak D call: TRBD1 (5 bases). The CDR3 has 16 residues. Trimming left V 1 base short and J 7 bases short, with 19 bases between. Germline CDR1 and CDR2: MGHRA and YSYEKL. CDR3 in DNA: TGCGCCAGCAGCCAAGGGCAAGGTTATCCAGGGTTTGGCTACACCTTC. This gives the protein CASSQGQGYPGFGYTF.

V gene TRBV10-2 combines with J gene TRBJ2-1; maybe TRBD2 (6 bases). Germline CDR1 and CDR2: WSHSY and SAAADI. The CDR3 is 14 residues long. Trimming cost V 6 bases and J 3 bases, with 12 bases left between them. The CDR3 nucleotides are TGCGCCAGCAGAGATAGCGGCGACTACAATGAGCAGTTCTTC. Translation: CASRDSGDYNEQFF.

The rearrangement joins TRBV6-6 to TRBJ2-2; possible D gene TRBD1, 6 bases. V was trimmed by 2 bases and J by 2 bases, leaving 12 bases between them. The CDR3 has 16 residues. Per the germline V gene, CDR1 is MNHNY and CDR2 is SVGAGI (reference sequence). CDR3 bases: TGTGCCAGCAGTTACCCGACAGGAACCAACACCGGGGAGCTGTTTTTT. It translates to CASSYPTGTNTGELFF.

This sequence joins TRBV29-1 and TRBJ2-2; D is uncertain. The V end was cut by 0 bases, the J end by 1 base, with 12 bases between. CDR1 and CDR2 (germline): SQVTM, ANQGSEA. The CDR3 is made up of 16 amino acids. Here the CDR3 DNA reads TGCAGCGTTGAAGATCGAAAACTGAAGAACACCGGGGAGCTGTTTTTT. Its protein product is CSVEDRKLKNTGELFF.

The CDR3 region is CASSPAGTGGAFSYNSPLHF. CDR3 coding DNA: TGTGCCAGCAGCCCCGCCGGGACAGGGGGCGCGTTTTCCTATAATTCACCCCTCCACTTT. V is TRBV9 and J is TRBJ1-6, with 12 bases matching TRBD1. The CDR3 loop spans 20 amino acids. Losses at the gene ends were 4 bases for V and 1 base for J; bases not matched to a gene: 12. Germline CDR1 reads SGDLS; CDR2 reads YYNGEE.

J is TRBJ1-5 and V is TRBV24-1, with D perhaps TRBD1 (5 bases). The CDR3 is 15 amino acids. Trimming left V 4 bases short and J 0 bases short, with 9 bases between. Germline V gives CDR1 KGHDR, CDR2 SFDVKD. The CDR3 nucleotides are TGTGCCACCAGTGAGACCGACAGTAGCAATCAGCCCCAGCATTTT. As protein: CATSETDSSNQPQHF.

The chain uses TRBV28 and TRBJ2-1; 11 bases line up with TRBD1. The V segment lost 4 bases and the J segment 9 bases; nucleotides outside the gene matches: 8. CDR1 and CDR2 from the germline V gene are MDHEN and SYDVKM. This CDR3 has 15 residues. Here the CDR3 DNA reads TGTGCCAGCAGTTCCCCGGGACAGGGGGAATCTGAGCAGTTCTTC. This codes for CASSSPGQGESEQFF.

This clone has just a few counts. This sequence joins TRBV5-1 and TRBJ1-2, with D unresolved. Germline V gives CDR1 SGHRS, CDR2 YFSETQ. The length of the CDR3 is 16 residues. The V end was cut by 1 base, the J end by 7 bases, with 20 bases between. The chain's CDR3 is CASSLLSRSVSGGYTF. The CDR3 DNA is TGCGCCAGCAGCTTGTTGTCTCGTTCGGTGAGCGGTGGCTACACCTTC.

The genes are TRBV5-1 and TRBJ2-7; 8 bases align to TRBD1. Germline loops: CDR1 SGHRS, CDR2 YFSETQ. The junction had 1 base not matched to a gene; V was cut back by 2 bases and J by 0 bases. The length of the CDR3 is 14 residues. The CDR3 DNA reads TGCGCCAGCAGCTTCACAGGGGGCTCCTACGAGCAGTACGTC. This gives the protein CASSFTGGSYEQYV.

The V and J genes are TRBV5-6 and TRBJ2-7; D perhaps matches TRBD1 (6 bases). The CDR3 is 16 residues long. V was trimmed by 4 bases and J by 2 bases, leaving 19 bases between them. Germline CDR1 SGHDT, CDR2 YYEEEE. DNA of the CDR3: TGTGCCAGCAGCCGAATTACCAGGGGATCCCCCTACGAGCAGTACTTC. Translation gives CASSRITRGSPYEQYF.

The chain links TRBV19 to TRBJ1-6; D is unclear. The CDR3 totals 14 residues. V gave up 8 bases and J gave up 6 bases, with 14 bases separating them. Germline V lookup: CDR1 LNHDA, CDR2 SQIVND (reference sequence). CDR3 residues: CASRGDLTNSPLHF. CDR3 DNA: TGTGCCAGTCGAGGAGACCTAACTAATTCACCCCTCCACTTT.

The V gene is TRBV10-3, the J gene TRBJ2-1, with 13 nucleotides matching TRBD2. Germline CDR1 ENHRY, CDR2 SYGVKD. V dropped 1 base and J dropped 9; count of bases not matched to a gene: 9. The CDR3 has 17 residues. CDR3 sequence reads: CAISEFGLAGDPSEQFF. In nucleotides, the CDR3 is TGTGCCATCAGTGAGTTCGGACTAGCGGGGGACCCAAGTGAGCAGTTCTTC.

V usage is TRBV7-8 and J usage is TRBJ2-1, with 10 bases matching TRBD1. Germline trimming cut 1 base from V and 6 bases from J; bases unmatched to any gene: 6. This CDR3 contains 16 residues. The germline V gene has CDR1 SGHVS and CDR2 FQNEAQ. DNA of the CDR3: TGTGCCAGCAGCTTAGAGGGACAGGGGCTCCGCAATGAGCAGTTCTTC. Protein product: CASSLEGQGLRNEQFF. The variable domain in full, with the rest retrieved from reference TRBV7-8 and TRBJ2-1, is GAGVSQSPRYKVAKRGQDVALRCDPISGHVSLFWYQQALGQGPEFLTYFQNEAQLDKSGLPSDRFFAERPEGSVSTLKIQRTQQEDSAVYLCASSLEGQGLRNEQFFGPGTRLTVL.